The next 3 T cell receptor beta chains were all read from a single sample in a study of blood T cell repertoires in COVID-19 (dated by TCRdb to the early 2020s). Library preparation employed the immunoSEQ multiplex PCR assay. TCRdb re-hosts the immuneACCESS table, in-frame sequences only. Its copies lack some clones; in the studies checked, an unresolved V gene accounts for under half of them, and the cause for the rest is not known. In this sample the table shows around 49,000 clones, around four fifths of which occur a single time. Less than 3% of the sample rests with the top ten. The sequenced material came from peripheral blood. All receptors derive from a woman aged 60-75 years with acute or convalescent COVID-19.

The chain carries TRBV7-8 and TRBJ1-3; D call uncertain. Germline CDR1 is SGHVS and CDR2 is FQNEAQ. The CDR3 runs 15 residues. V shed 4 bases and J shed 1 base, with 11 bases lying between them. CDR3 in amino acids: CASSYELRSGNTIYF. The CDR3 nucleotides are TGTGCCAGCAGCTATGAACTTCGGTCTGGAAACACCATATATTTT.

The chain employs TRBV5-1 and TRBJ2-7, with D maybe TRBD1 (5 bases). This CDR3 has 14 amino acids. The V gene's germline CDR1 is SGHRS and CDR2 YFSETQ. The V end was cut by 2 bases, the J end by 5 bases, with 14 bases between. The CDR3 here is CASSLVGRANEQYF. The DNA of the CDR3 is TGCGCCAGCAGCTTAGTAGGCAGGGCTAACGAGCAGTACTTC. Supplemented by reference TRBV5-1 and TRBJ2-7, the full variable domain reads KAGVTQTPRYLIKTRGQQVTLSCSPISGHRSVSWYQQTPGQGLQFLFEYFSETQRNKGNFPGRFSGRQFSNSRSEMNVSTLELGDSALYLCASSLVGRANEQYFGPGTRLTVT.

The chain is built from TRBV5-1 and TRBJ1-4, with TRBD1 identical over 10 bases. The CDR3 runs 15 residues. V was clipped by 2 bases and J by 8 bases; unmatched bases: 6. Germline V gives CDR1 SGHRS, CDR2 YFSETQ. The CDR3 DNA follows: TGCGCCAGCAGCTTAAGACAGGGGGCCGGCGAAAAACTGTTTTTT. It yields the protein CASSLRQGAGEKLFF.